The 19 T cell receptor beta chains below were found in one sample sequenced in a study of blood T cells in healthy people across ages. Sample-barcoded 5' priming and a J-beta primer mix drove a second PCR of 7 to 11 cycles. Via MiXCR, TCRdb re-called the 5' RACE reads, giving one row per CDR3 protein. The sample lists around 780,000 distinct CDR3 sequences, 56% occurring once. What was sequenced was blood. The source is a man aged 40-49 years in good health.

This clonotype appeared a few times. A clone one base away is much larger, so this may be a read error. This chain joins TRBV7-2 and TRBJ2-1; D assignment may be TRBD1 or TRBD2 (5 bases each). Germline-derived CDR1 and CDR2 are SGHTA and FQGNSA. The CDR3 totals 14 residues. Trimming stripped 5 bases from V and 9 bases from J, with 17 bases between. The CDR3 sequence is CASSVASGGGEQFF. As DNA, the CDR3 is TGTGCCAGCAGCGTGGCTAGTGGTGGGGGTGAGCAGTTCTTC.

J is TRBJ2-1 and V is TRBV27; TRBD1 agrees at 10 bases. V gave up 6 bases and J gave up 10 bases; unmatched junction bases: 18. CDR1 is MNHEY, CDR2 SMNVEV, per germline (reference sequence). The CDR3 totals 17 residues. In nucleotides, the CDR3 is TGTGCCAGCAGGACTGACAGGGGGCGCAGGGTCATTGGGGAGCAGTTCTTC. Its protein product is CASRTDRGRRVIGEQFF.

The chain recombines TRBV13 with TRBJ2-7; TRBD2 aligns across 7 bases. Germline CDR1 and CDR2: PRHDT and FYEKMQ (reference sequence). V trimming: 4 bases; J trimming: 3 bases; junction bases outside the gene matches: 6. CDR3 length: 14 residues. In DNA form, the CDR3 reads TGTGCCAGCAGCTCTAGCGGAAGCGGCTACGAGCAGTACTTC. It specifies CASSSSGSGYEQYF.

The V call is TRBV7-9, the J call TRBJ1-1; 7 bases are shared with TRBD1. This CDR3 contains 15 residues. Germline assignment: CDR1 SEHNR and CDR2 FQNEAQ (reference sequence). With 3 bases clipped from V and 3 bases from J, the junction kept 7 bases outside the gene matches. In nucleotides, the CDR3 is TGTGCCAGCAGCTTGAGACAGGGATCCTACACTGAAGCTTTCTTT. It specifies CASSLRQGSYTEAFF. Together with reference TRBV7-9 and TRBJ1-1, the CDR3 gives the full variable domain: DTGVSQNPRHKITKRGQNVTFRCDPISEHNRLYWYRQTLGQGPEFLTYFQNEAQLEKSRLLSDRFSAERPKGSFSTLEIQRTEQGDSAMYLCASSLRQGSYTEAFFGQGTRLTVV.

The chain uses TRBV6-5 and TRBJ1-1, with a possible D match to TRBD1 (6 bases). With 2 bases removed from V and 4 bases from J, the gap between germline ends came to 17 bases. The CDR3 spans 16 residues. The germline CDR1 and CDR2 sequences are MNHEY and SVGAGI. CDR3 amino acids: CASSYHRAGVSTEAFF. CDR3 coding DNA: TGTGCCAGCAGTTACCATCGAGCAGGGGTCTCCACTGAAGCTTTCTTT.

This rearrangement joins TRBV12-3 or TRBV12-4 to TRBJ2-5; 10 nucleotides agree with TRBD2. The V and J ends lost 7 bases and 4 bases, in that order; junction bases with no gene match: 3. CDR3 size: 13 residues. CDR3 sequence reads: CASKAGGRETQYF. CDR3 nucleotide sequence: TGTGCCAGCAAAGCGGGGGGGAGAGAGACCCAGTACTTC.

J is TRBJ2-3 and V is TRBV20-1, with TRBD1 matching over 10 bases. This CDR3 has 16 residues. V lost 3 bases to trimming and J lost 4 bases; unmatched junction nucleotides: 10. The germline V gene encodes CDR1 DFQATT and CDR2 SNEGSKA (reference sequence). The CDR3 loop reads CSARVPGQGSADTQYF. CDR3 in DNA: TGCAGTGCTAGGGTTCCGGGACAGGGGAGTGCAGATACGCAGTATTTT.

This clonotype was seen once. The chain is built from TRBV28 and TRBJ2-5; 8 nucleotides agree with TRBD1. The junction had 9 bases not matched to a gene; V was cut back by 7 bases and J by 2 bases. The length of the CDR3 is 15 residues. Germline values: CDR1 MDHEN, CDR2 SYDVKM. The chain's CDR3 is CASNRPGTGQETQYF. Here the CDR3 DNA reads TGTGCCAGCAACAGACCCGGGACAGGACAAGAGACCCAGTACTTC.

The rearrangement uses TRBV5-5 and TRBJ2-2; D tentatively reads TRBD1 or TRBD2 (6 bases each). Looked up from germline, CDR1 is SGHKS and CDR2 is YYEKEE (reference sequence). V was cut by 0 bases and J by 2 bases, with 17 bases left in between. The CDR3 runs to 18 residues. In DNA, the CDR3 is TGTGCCAGCAGCTTGGAACAGGGATTCGCGGGAAACACCGGGGAGCTGTTTTTT. Amino acid sequence: CASSLEQGFAGNTGELFF.

The genes are TRBV7-2 and TRBJ1-5; TRBD1 matches at 9 bases. CDR1 SGHTA and CDR2 FQGNSA come from the germline V gene. Losses at the gene ends were 5 bases for V and 1 base for J; bases not matched to a gene: 15. The CDR3 has 19 residues. CDR3 amino acids: CASSTLQGAAALSNQPQHF. As DNA, the CDR3 is TGTGCCAGCAGCACCTTACAGGGGGCGGCTGCGTTGAGCAATCAGCCCCAGCATTTT.

This clonotype was seen only a few times. The chain employs TRBV4-3 and TRBJ1-5; the D gene is possibly TRBD1 (5 bases). Germline values: CDR1 LGHNA, CDR2 YSLEER. V was clipped by 4 bases and J by 4 bases, with 14 bases between them. The CDR3 spans 15 residues. CDR3 in DNA: TGCGCCAGCAGCCCCGGGACTATACTAAATCAGCCCCAGCATTTT. Amino acids: CASSPGTILNQPQHF.

This clonotype has just a few counts. An end of the junction differs from the germline gene, which may be a read error. The chain carries TRBV7-8 and TRBJ1-2, with D unresolved. Looked up from germline, CDR1 is SGHVS and CDR2 is FQNEAQ. The CDR3 contains 13 residues. The CDR3 protein is CASSLVLGNGYTF. CDR3 coding DNA: TGCGCCAGCAGCTTAGTCTTAGGCAATGGCTACACCTTC.

This clonotype has just a few counts. The genes are TRBV24-1 and TRBJ2-4; D assignment may be TRBD1 or TRBD2 (5 bases each). The DNA end is more similar to TRBJ2-7, so the J call may be wrong. The V gene's germline CDR1 is KGHDR and CDR2 SFDVKD. This CDR3 is built from 15 residues. CDR3 nucleotide sequence: TGTGCCACCAGTGATTGGGACGGATCGCATTACGAGCAGTACTTC. Its protein product is CATSDWDGSHYEQYF.

This clonotype showed up just once. The rearrangement joins TRBV29-1 to TRBJ1-1; TRBD1 matches 11 bases. The CDR3 consists of 15 residues. Germline values: CDR1 SQVTM, CDR2 ANQGSEA. The V and J ends lost 7 bases and 3 bases, in that order; junction bases with no gene match: 10. CDR3: CSAAGTGGLDTEAFF. CDR3 in DNA: TGCAGCGCCGCCGGGACAGGGGGATTAGACACTGAAGCTTTCTTT.

The chain uses TRBV28 and TRBJ1-2; D is unresolved. Trimming left V 10 bases short and J 4 bases short, with 13 bases between. Per the germline V gene, CDR1 is MDHEN and CDR2 is SYDVKM. This CDR3 has 12 amino acids. This chain's CDR3 is CATQIPGYGYTF. CDR3 in DNA: TGTGCCACCCAGATCCCCGGCTATGGCTACACCTTC.

The V gene is TRBV7-2, the J gene TRBJ2-3, with D perhaps TRBD2 (6 bases). Germline loops: CDR1 SGHTA, CDR2 FQGNSA. The CDR3 is made up of 15 amino acids. With 4 bases removed from V and 0 bases from J, the gap between germline ends came to 11 bases. CDR3 coding DNA: TGTGCCAGCAGCTCCGGGGGACGCAGCACAGATACGCAGTATTTT. Translated, it gives CASSSGGRSTDTQYF.

The chain joins TRBV7-3 to TRBJ2-3, with D possibly being TRBD1 (6 bases). The germline V gene has CDR1 SGHTA and CDR2 FQGTGA. V lost 5 bases and J lost 2, with 11 bases in between. The CDR3 loop spans 14 amino acids. Here the CDR3 reads CASSRTANTDTQYF. Written as DNA, the CDR3 is TGTGCCAGCAGCCGGACAGCAAACACAGATACGCAGTATTTT.

This chain links TRBV15 with TRBJ1-2; perhaps TRBD1 as D (5 bases). The CDR3 runs 16 residues. CDR1 is LNHNV, CDR2 YYDKDF, per germline (reference sequence). V was shortened by 0 bases and J by 5 bases, with 16 bases between the two germline ends. The CDR3 nucleotides are TGTGCCACCAGCAGAGATTATGGGGGGGGAGTGTATGGCTACACCTTC. Its translation: CATSRDYGGGVYGYTF.

This clonotype occurred many times. The chain carries TRBV29-1 and TRBJ2-5, with 7 bases that match TRBD1. The CDR3 contains 12 residues. V shed 7 bases, J shed 4 bases, and the junction held 6 bases outside the gene matches. The V gene's germline CDR1 is SQVTM and CDR2 ANQGSEA. CDR3 sequence (DNA): TGCAGCGCAGGGGGTTTCCGAGAGACCCAGTACTTC. Translating gives CSAGGFRETQYF.